These 28 T cell receptor beta chains share one sample of origin, sequenced in a study of cytomegalovirus exposure and HLA in healthy donors. Amplification used 60 Vbeta primers and 13 Jbeta primers. TCRdb keeps only in-frame clones here, not all; method: immunoSEQ multiplex PCR. The sample contains 150,000 to 200,000 clones, around 72% of which appear only once. What was sequenced was PBMCs. All receptors come from a woman in her fifties or sixties in good health and CMV-seropositive.

The chain carries TRBV19 and TRBJ1-2, with TRBD1 as a possible D gene (6 bases). The CDR3 runs 13 residues. V was shortened by 7 bases and J by 7 bases, with 16 bases between the two germline ends. Germline assignment: CDR1 LNHDA and CDR2 SQIVND (reference sequence). The CDR3 is CASNHGGGLGYTF. Here the CDR3 DNA reads TGTGCCAGTAACCATGGGGGCGGTCTTGGCTACACCTTC.

The rearrangement joins TRBV30 to TRBJ1-5; 12 nucleotides agree with TRBD1. The CDR3 loop spans 15 amino acids. Per the germline V gene, CDR1 is GTSNPN and CDR2 is SVGIG (reference sequence). With 2 bases clipped from V and 5 bases from J, the junction kept 4 bases outside the gene matches. The chain's CDR3 is CAWSWGQGAHQPQHF. The CDR3 DNA is TGTGCCTGGAGTTGGGGACAGGGGGCTCATCAGCCCCAGCATTTT.

The chain joins TRBV7-2 to TRBJ1-2; 9 nucleotides match TRBD1. CDR3 size: 16 residues. V was clipped by 5 bases and J by 7 bases; unmatched bases: 14. CDR1 and CDR2 from the germline V gene are SGHTA and FQGNSA. CDR3: CASSPSPGTGYSGYTF. CDR3 DNA sequence: TGTGCCAGCAGCCCTTCCCCCGGGACAGGGTACTCTGGCTACACCTTC.

This chain connects TRBV7-9 to TRBJ1-2; D is uncertain. This CDR3 has 13 residues. Germline V gives CDR1 SEHNR, CDR2 FQNEAQ (reference sequence). The V gene lost 0 bases and the J gene lost 5 bases, with 7 bases spanning the gap. The CDR3 loop reads CASSLAGEYGYTF. The DNA of the CDR3 is TGTGCCAGCAGCTTAGCGGGAGAGTATGGCTACACCTTC.

The chain recombines TRBV30 with TRBJ2-3; 8 bases agree with TRBD2. The CDR3 is 16 amino acids. In germline, CDR1 is GTSNPN, CDR2 SVGIG (reference sequence). J gave up 2 bases and V 2 bases, and 9 bases lay outside the gene matches. CDR3 sequence (DNA): TGTGCCTGGAGTACCAGAGCGGGAGCTTACACAGATACGCAGTATTTT. Protein: CAWSTRAGAYTDTQYF.

The CDR3 sequence is CASSSNRASYYGYTF. The CDR3 nucleotides are TGTGCCAGCAGCTCAAACAGGGCCTCGTACTATGGCTACACCTTC. V gene TRBV7-2 combines with J gene TRBJ1-2; possibly TRBD1 for D (6 bases). This CDR3 contains 15 residues. Germline CDR1 is SGHTA and CDR2 is FQGNSA. The germline V and J ends were trimmed by 4 bases and 3 bases, with 15 bases remaining between them.

This chain connects TRBV5-5 to TRBJ2-5, with TRBD2 matching over 14 bases. V shed 7 bases, J shed 7 bases, and the junction held 15 bases outside the gene matches. Germline V gene data show CDR1 as SGHKS and CDR2 as YYEKEE (reference sequence). The CDR3 has 17 residues. CDR3 sequence (DNA): TGTGCCAGCGGGACTAGCGGGAGAGAGGGTATTGGCGGGACCCAGTACTTC. The encoded protein is CASGTSGREGIGGTQYF.

The chain employs TRBV21-1 and TRBJ2-3; the table's TRBD2 call for D was not verified on the DNA. TRBV21-1 represents a pseudogene. The CDR3 extends over 9 amino acids. The CDR3 sequence is CAIRDTQYF. Written as DNA, the CDR3 is TGTGCCATCCGAGATACGCAGTATTTT.

This chain uses TRBV6-1 with TRBJ2-1; no definite D call. Between the trimmed V and J ends, which lost 3 bases and 3 bases, there was a span of 9 bases. The CDR3 is 14 residues long. Germline V gene sequence: CDR1 MNHNS, CDR2 SASEGT. CDR3 in amino acids: CASSEGSLYNEQFF. Written as DNA, the CDR3 is TGTGCCAGCAGTGAGGGCAGTCTCTACAATGAGCAGTTCTTC.

This clone was seen only a few times. The CDR3 bases are TGCGCCAGCAGCTCCCACCTCGGACTAGCGGAGTTCGGAGAGACCCAGTACTTC. Its protein product is CASSSHLGLAEFGETQYF. The chain uses TRBV5-1 and TRBJ2-5; 10 bases are a match to TRBD2. The CDR3 runs 18 residues. Germline V gives CDR1 SGHRS, CDR2 YFSETQ. V was pared by 3 bases and J by 4 bases, with 15 bases of the junction left unmatched.

CDR3 in amino acids: CAISDPTSGGDQGAGELFF. The CDR3 DNA reads TGTGCCATCAGTGACCCGACTAGCGGGGGGGACCAAGGTGCCGGGGAGCTGTTTTTT. V and J are TRBV10-3 and TRBJ2-2; 14 bases fit TRBD2. J gave up 6 bases and V 3 bases, and 12 bases lay outside the gene matches. CDR1 and CDR2 (germline): ENHRY, SYGVKD. The CDR3 runs 19 residues.

The chain has TRBV5-1 and TRBJ1-3, with D unresolved. CDR3 length equals 16 residues. Germline V gene lookup returns CDR1 SGHRS and CDR2 YFSETQ. Trimming cost V 0 bases and J 4 bases, with 14 bases left between them. The CDR3 loop reads CASSLDATMGGNTIYF. The CDR3 region has the DNA TGCGCCAGCAGCTTGGATGCGACTATGGGGGGAAACACCATATATTTT.

A word on this clone: An end of the junction does not agree with germline; a read error may underlie this. The chain is built from TRBV2 and TRBJ2-7, with 7 positions matching TRBD1. CDR3 length equals 15 residues. Germline V CDR1 and CDR2: SNHLY, FYNNEI. The DNA of the CDR3 is TGTGCCAGCAGCCCCTTTATAGGGGGCGCGGTCCCTCCCAGCTTC. It translates to CASSPFIGGAVPPSF.

In its sample, this clone was seen a few times. The V gene is TRBV5-1, the J gene TRBJ2-1, with 14 bases fitting TRBD2. The length of the CDR3 is 15 residues. Germline V CDR1 and CDR2: SGHRS, YFSETQ. After removal of 0 bases from V and 11 bases from J, the junction contained 4 bases not matched to a gene. Here the CDR3 reads CASSLEGTSGSQQFF. The CDR3 bases are TGCGCCAGCAGCTTGGAAGGGACTAGCGGGAGCCAGCAGTTCTTC.

The V call is TRBV6-1, the J call TRBJ2-2; the D gene is possibly TRBD1 (5 bases). V lost 5 bases and J lost 5, with 15 bases in between. The CDR3 consists of 15 residues. CDR1 and CDR2 from the germline V gene are MNHNS and SASEGT. CDR3 amino acids: CASSPQGIGTGELFF. CDR3 sequence (DNA): TGTGCCAGCAGTCCCCAGGGTATCGGTACCGGGGAGCTGTTTTTT.

The CDR3 is CASSLVQRGTDTQYF. In nucleotides, the CDR3 is TGTGCCAGCAGCTTAGTCCAGCGAGGCACAGATACGCAGTATTTT. This chain joins TRBV7-6 and TRBJ2-3; no firm D call. V lost 1 base to trimming and J lost 1 base, with 9 bases between them. This CDR3 region has 15 residues. CDR1 SGHVS and CDR2 FNYEAQ come from the germline V gene. The complete variable domain, with remaining parts taken from reference TRBV7-6 and TRBJ2-3, reads GAGVSQSPRYKVTKRGQDVALRCDPISGHVSLYWYRQALGQGPEFLTYFNYEAQQDKSGLPNDRFSAERPEGSISTLTIQRTEQRDSAMYRCASSLVQRGTDTQYFGPGTRLTVL.

As DNA, the CDR3 is TGTGCCCTAAGAGGGGGACACACTGAAGCTTTCTTT. Translation: CALRGGHTEAFF. V and J are TRBV30 and TRBJ1-1; D might be TRBD1 (6 bases). CDR1 and CDR2 from the germline V gene are GTSNPN and SVGIG (reference sequence). Trimming stripped 8 bases from V and 3 bases from J, with 13 bases between. The CDR3 sequence is 12 residues long.

The genes are TRBV2 and TRBJ2-3; D possibly corresponds to TRBD1 (5 bases). Trimming took off 7 bases at V and 3 bases at J, with 17 bases between the two ends. The CDR3 is 15 amino acids. In germline, CDR1 is SNHLY, CDR2 FYNNEI. The CDR3 DNA reads as TGTGCCAGCATTGCCCTCCAAGGGGATACAGATACGCAGTATTTT. This gives the protein CASIALQGDTDTQYF.

This clone was detected a few times. The chain carries TRBV6-1 and TRBJ2-1; 9 bases line up with TRBD2. The V and J ends lost 6 bases and 10 bases, in that order; junction bases with no gene match: 13. There are 15 residues in the CDR3. Germline values: CDR1 MNHNS, CDR2 SASEGT. CDR3 sequence: CASRHLAGSLSEQFF. CDR3 sequence (DNA): TGTGCCAGCAGGCACCTAGCGGGATCCCTGTCGGAGCAGTTCTTC.

V and J are TRBV9 and TRBJ1-2, with 8 bases fitting TRBD1. The CDR3 sequence is 15 residues long. The V and J ends lost 8 bases and 4 bases, in that order; junction bases with no gene match: 13. In germline, CDR1 is SGDLS, CDR2 YYNGEE. The CDR3: CASTLQGETLYGYTF. The CDR3 DNA reads as TGTGCCAGTACATTACAGGGGGAAACACTCTATGGCTACACCTTC.

The rearrangement uses TRBV12-5 and TRBJ2-7; TRBD2 aligns across 7 bases. J was trimmed by 8 bases and V by 3 bases; bases with no gene match: 10. The CDR3 is 14 amino acids. Germline V gene sequence: CDR1 LGHNT, CDR2 FRNRAP. This CDR3 is CASGFLLRGGQQYF. CDR3 nucleotide sequence: TGTGCTAGTGGTTTTCTTTTGCGGGGAGGGCAGCAGTACTTC.

The chain combines TRBV19 with TRBJ1-3; TRBD1 matches 10 bases. The CDR3 has 15 residues. V dropped 5 bases and J dropped 6; count of bases not matched to a gene: 7. CDR1 and CDR2 from the germline V gene are LNHDA and SQIVND (reference sequence). CDR3 sequence reads: CASSSSTGGLNTIYF. In nucleotides, the CDR3 is TGTGCCAGTAGTTCATCGACAGGGGGCTTAAACACCATATATTTT.

The J gene is TRBJ2-2, the V gene TRBV2; 7 nucleotides line up with TRBD2. Per the germline V gene, CDR1 is SNHLY and CDR2 is FYNNEI. After removal of 4 bases from V and 8 bases from J, the junction contained 4 bases not matched to a gene. This CDR3 region has 13 residues. The CDR3 loop is CASSGYSGGELFF. CDR3 DNA sequence: TGTGCCAGCAGTGGGTATAGCGGGGGGGAGCTGTTTTTT.

The rearrangement uses TRBV30 and TRBJ1-2, with a possible D match to TRBD1 (5 bases). CDR3 size: 13 residues. Per germline, CDR1 GTSNPN and CDR2 SVGIG (reference sequence). Trimming removed 0 bases at V and 7 bases at J, with 12 bases between. DNA for the CDR3: TGTGCCTGGAGTGTAGCGGGGGTGGGTGGCTACACCTTC. Its translation is CAWSVAGVGGYTF. Supplemented by reference TRBV30 and TRBJ1-2, the full variable domain reads SQTIHQWPATLVQPVGSPLSLECTVEGTSNPNLYWYRQAAGRGLQLLFYSVGIGQISSEVPQNLSASRPQDRQFILSSKKLLLSDSGFYLCAWSVAGVGGYTFGSGTRLTVV.

J is TRBJ1-3 and V is TRBV11-2; D perhaps matches TRBD1 (5 bases). Between the trimmed V and J ends, which lost 5 bases and 4 bases, there was a span of 15 bases. The CDR3 is 15 residues long. Germline loops: CDR1 SGHAT, CDR2 FQNNGV. As DNA, the CDR3 is TGTGCCAGCAGCAAGTGGGATACAGGCGGAAACACCATATATTTT. As protein: CASSKWDTGGNTIYF.

V is TRBV7-9 and J is TRBJ2-7; a weak D match, TRBD2 (6 bases). This CDR3 has 14 amino acids. The ends were cut back, 9 bases at V and 0 bases at J, with 15 bases in the middle. Per germline, CDR1 SEHNR and CDR2 FQNEAQ (reference sequence). This CDR3 reads CASQPGLLSYEQYF. The CDR3, as DNA: TGTGCCAGTCAGCCGGGACTCCTCTCCTACGAGCAGTACTTC. Drawing the rest from reference TRBV7-9 and TRBJ2-7, the complete variable domain is DTGVSQNPRHKITKRGQNVTFRCDPISEHNRLYWYRQTLGQGPEFLTYFQNEAQLEKSRLLSDRFSAERPKGSFSTLEIQRTEQGDSAMYLCASQPGLLSYEQYFGPGTRLTVT.

V is TRBV5-1 and J is TRBJ1-6; no clear D gene. This CDR3 has 17 residues. V lost 2 bases and J lost 0, with 12 bases in between. CDR1 and CDR2 (germline): SGHRS, YFSETQ. This CDR3 is CASSFKGDSSYNSPLHF. CDR3 DNA sequence: TGCGCCAGCAGCTTCAAAGGAGATAGCTCCTATAATTCACCCCTCCACTTT.

This sequence joins TRBV12-5 and TRBJ2-5; the match to TRBD2 covers 11 bases. V lost 9 bases to trimming and J lost 0 bases; unmatched junction nucleotides: 15. Germline CDR1 and CDR2: LGHNT and FRNRAP. This CDR3 has 18 residues. The CDR3 reads CASCFPRGTSGDQETQYF. As DNA, the CDR3 is TGTGCTAGCTGCTTTCCCCGGGGGACTAGCGGAGACCAAGAGACCCAGTACTTC.